Sequencing of this T cell receptor (beta chain) was carried out in a study of T cells in Graves' hyperthyroidism and ophthalmopathy. Study-wide context: Peripheral blood draws took place at initial diagnosis, ahead of any treatment. Notes on the study in general: Expanded thyroid clonotypes (above 0.001) were mostly also found in blood.

Patients affected by ophthalmopathy presented a Clinical Activity Score of at least 3, a NOSPECS grade of at least 4, and disease duration below 3 months. This clonotype has only a few counts. Antigen specificity is unknown. Germline V gene data show CDR1 as SGHAT and CDR2 as FQDESV (reference sequence). Germline trimming cut 5 bases from V and 3 bases from J; bases unmatched to any gene: 8. The CDR3 spans 16 residues. Amplification of TCR beta CDR3 regions used RNA as the template. First-round RT-PCR with HTBI primers amplified the TCR CDR3 region. TCRdb recomputed calls from the multiplex PCR reads with MiXCR, one row per CDR3 protein. Among fewer than 550,000 distinct CDR3 sequences listed, about 24% were seen once.

This sequence originates from a woman aged 25 to 39 with Graves' ophthalmopathy. The specimen was blood. The J gene is TRBJ2-3, the V gene TRBV11-1, with TRBD2 identical over 10 bases. Here the CDR3 reads CASSLSGGGLTDTQYF. CDR3 nucleotide sequence: TGTGCCAGCAGCCTAAGCGGGGGGGGACTTACAGATACGCAGTATTTT.